This T cell receptor beta chain was identified in a study of T-cell reconstitution after alpha-beta-depleted transplantation in children. This clonotype was seen more than once but under ten times. Germline V CDR1 and CDR2: SGHTA, FQGNSA. The CDR3 sequence is 17 residues long. The V gene lost 1 base and the J gene lost 0 bases, with 15 bases spanning the gap. Unique molecular identifiers were built into the TCRbeta library. TCRdb reprocessed the PCR reads via MiXCR and lists one record per CDR3 protein. Among approximately 590,000 distinct CDR3 sequences listed, 8% to 11% were seen once. The sequence was obtained from a human donor who donated a stem cell graft to a child with acute myeloid leukemia. The chain has TRBV7-2 and TRBJ2-5; D is ambiguous. The sample consisted of PBMCs from the stem cell graft donor, taken from the stem cell graft. The CDR3 DNA reads as TGTGCCAGCAGCTTAGGGTCACTCAGATCGTACCAAGAGACCCAGTACTTC. Residues: CASSLGSLRSYQETQYF. The full variable domain, completed using reference TRBV7-2 and TRBJ2-5, is GAGVSQSPSNKVTEKGKDVELRCDPISGHTALYWYRQSLGQGLEFLIYFQGNSAPDKSGLPSDRFSAERTGGSVSTLTIQRTQQEDSAVYLCASSLGSLRSYQETQYFGPGTRLLVL.